This TCR beta chain originates from a study of OX40 agonist ivuxolimab in advanced cancers. Study background: Dose-escalation patients' cancers were hepatocellular carcinoma, melanoma, renal cell or head and neck cancer. Study-wide points: The average count of expanded clones was higher among CD8+ T cells than among CD4+. Clonal expansion was seen in CD4+ and CD8+ blood T cells by week 6 at 0.1 to 3.0 mg/kg.

Assay used: immunoSEQ multiplex PCR; TCRdb lists only in-frame clones, some missing. The table has about 100,000 clones, approximately 90% seen once. Trimming pared 3 bases from V and 2 bases from J, leaving 16 bases between. Per the germline V gene, CDR1 is LNHDA and CDR2 is SQIVND (reference sequence). The CDR3 consists of 17 residues. Baseline, cycle 4 day 1, and cycle 7 day 1 were the blood sampling points. Details on this clone: Its antigen is not known.

The chain couples TRBV19 to TRBJ2-2, with D unclear. Sequencing used CD4+ or CD8+ T cells sorted from blood, obtained in a trial of the OX40 agonist ivuxolimab. The TCR originated in an adult with an advanced solid tumor such as melanoma, head and neck, liver or kidney cancer. The CDR3 protein is CASSIRPVALNTGELFF. The DNA for the CDR3 is TGTGCCAGTAGTATTCGACCCGTAGCACTTAACACCGGGGAGCTGTTTTTT.